What follows is one TCR beta chain and its context. The antigen is unknown. The data stem from a study of OX40 agonist ivuxolimab in advanced cancers. Whole-study context: Ivuxolimab, which is an agonistic anti-OX40 (CD134) antibody, was administered to the patients. A diagnosis of hepatocellular carcinoma, melanoma, renal cell or head and neck cancer was present in dose-escalation patients. Whole-study results and caveats: Low normalized T-cell clonal expansion also characterized some of the nonresponders.

V lost 4 bases and J lost 4; bases outside the gene matches: 6. The germline V gene encodes CDR1 LNHDA and CDR2 SQIVND (reference sequence). The CDR3 covers 14 residues. Sequenced by immunoSEQ multiplex PCR; TCRdb stores in-frame clones only, minus some. The table includes 55,000 to 75,000 clones, about 90% detected once. The sequence derives from an adult with an advanced solid tumor such as melanoma, head and neck, liver or kidney cancer. The starting material was CD4+ or CD8+ T cells sorted from blood, obtained in a trial of the OX40 agonist ivuxolimab. V usage is TRBV19 and J usage is TRBJ2-7; 8 bases are shared with TRBD2. For the CDR3, the DNA is TGTGCCAGTAGTACTAGCGGGTATTCTTACGAGCAGTACTTC. This gives the protein CASSTSGYSYEQYF.